Listed below are T cell receptor beta chains from one sample, sequenced in a study of blood T cell repertoires in COVID-19. TCRdb keeps only in-frame clones here, not all; method: immunoSEQ multiplex PCR. The data show 150,000 to 200,000 clones, around 84% seen once. Sequencing was done on a sample of PBMCs or T cells enriched from blood (not recorded which). The source is a woman younger than 45 who had been exposed to COVID-19. Both conserved end residues are part of each CDR3. Fields, in order: CDR3 length, J gene, V gene, clone size, D gene, CDR3 DNA, CDR3 protein. A D gene is named only where the DNA matches it firmly. Where a row states a size, it is once, few, many or the class of an expanded clone; other rows omit it.

>13|TRBJ1-5|TRBV7-8|.|.
TGTGCCAGCAGCTTAGGTACTAATCAGCCCCAGCATTTT
CASSLGTNQPQHF
>13|TRBJ2-5|TRBV6-5|.|.
TGTGCCAGCAGTACAGGGAACGCAGAGACCCAGTACTTC
CASSTGNAETQYF
>12|TRBJ1-1|TRBV5-1|.|.
TGCGCCAGCAGCATGGTAAACACTGAAGCTTTCTTT
CASSMVNTEAFF
>15|TRBJ2-5|TRBV5-1|.|.
TGCGCCAGCAGCTTGTTTTTAGCGCCTCGAGAGACCCAGTACTTC
CASSLFLAPRETQYF
>14|TRBJ1-2|TRBV4-1|.|TRBD1
TGCGCCAGCAGCACTAGACAGGGGCCTTATGGCTACACCTTC
CASSTRQGPYGYTF
>15|TRBJ2-1|TRBV4-3|.|.
TGCGCCAGCAGCCAAGTTGCGGCCTTCGAGGATGAGCAGTTCTTC
CASSQVAAFEDEQFF
>12|TRBJ1-3|TRBV5-4|few|.
TGTGCCGTATCCGCTAGTGGAAACACCATATATTTT
CAVSASGNTIYF
>15|TRBJ1-3|TRBV7-9|.|TRBD1
TGTGCCAGCAGCCAGGGACAGCACTCTGGAAACACCATATATTTT
CASSQGQHSGNTIYF
>13|TRBJ2-2|TRBV5-1|.|.
TGCGCCAGCAGCCTCGCGAACACCGGGGAGCTGTTTTTT
CASSLANTGELFF
>13|TRBJ1-6|TRBV10-1|once|TRBD1
TGCGCCAGCAGTGCCGGGACAGCTTCACCCCTCCACTTT
CASSAGTASPLHF
>18|TRBJ1-3|TRBV11-2|.|.
TGTGCCAGCAGCTTAGACCCCCCAAACACTATCTCTGGAAACACCATATATTTT
CASSLDPPNTISGNTIYF
>15|TRBJ1-1|TRBV27|.|.
TGTGCCAGCAGTTCGTCCCCCCTGAGAGGGCTTGAAGCTTTCTTT
CASSSSPLRGLEAFF
>16|TRBJ1-2|TRBV20-1|few|.
TGCAGTGCTAGTGACCTAGGTTTAGGTGCTACCTATGGCTACACCTTC
CSASDLGLGATYGYTF
>15|TRBJ1-5|TRBV7-2|.|TRBD1
TGTGCCAGCAGCTACCGGACAGGGTTCGATCAGCCCCAGCATTTT
CASSYRTGFDQPQHF
>13|TRBJ2-3|TRBV10-2|.|TRBD2
TGCGCCAGCAGCGGGGGGATGACAGATACGCAGTATTTT
CASSGGMTDTQYF
>15|TRBJ1-3|TRBV7-9|.|.
TGTGCCAGCAGCCTGTACGGCGGATCTGGAAACACCATATATTTT
CASSLYGGSGNTIYF
>19|TRBJ2-3|TRBV7-2|.|TRBD2
TGTGCCAGCAGCTTAGAAGTGGGACTAGCGGGGGGTAGCACAGATACGCAGTATTTT
CASSLEVGLAGGSTDTQYF
>14|TRBJ1-5|TRBV20-1|.|.
TGCAGTGCTAGTTGGTCCGGACAAGATCAGCCCCAGCATTTT
CSASWSGQDQPQHF
>16|TRBJ1-6|TRBV28|.|.
TGTGCCAGCAGTTCAGGGAGGCCAGCATATAATTCACCCCTCCACTTT
CASSSGRPAYNSPLHF
>15|TRBJ2-3|TRBV2|.|.
TGTGCCAGCAGTGAAAACGTGGCTAGCACAGATACGCAGTATTTT
CASSENVASTDTQYF
>19|TRBJ2-3|TRBV24-1|.|TRBD2
TGTGCCACCAGTGACCACAAACGGAGTTCTAGCGGGGAGTCAGATACGCAGTATTTT
CATSDHKRSSSGESDTQYF
>15|TRBJ2-7|TRBV2|.|.
TGTGCCAGCAGTGAGTCGAGGGCTGAGTCCTACGAGCAGTACTTC
CASSESRAESYEQYF
>13|TRBJ2-3|TRBV27|.|.
TGTGCCAGCAGTTTCCTAATCACAGATACGCAGTATTTT
CASSFLITDTQYF
>14|TRBJ1-2|TRBV2|.|.
TGTGCCAGCAGTCCGTTGGGGGCGGACTATGGCTACACCTTC
CASSPLGADYGYTF
>11|TRBJ2-1|TRBV6-5|.|TRBD1
TGTGCCAGTAGGGTGGGGACAGAAGAGTTCTTC
CASRVGTEEFF
>16|TRBJ2-3|TRBV6-6|.|TRBD2
TGTGCCAGCAGTTACAGGCGGGGGGGACGCACAGATACGCAGTATTTT
CASSYRRGGRTDTQYF
>14|TRBJ1-2|TRBV19|few|.
TGTGCCAGTAGTTCTGCGACAGGAAACTATGGCTACACCTTC
CASSSATGNYGYTF
>13|TRBJ2-5|TRBV18|.|.
TGTGCCAGCTCACCACACAGCCAAGAGACCCAGTACTTC
CASSPHSQETQYF
>16|TRBJ1-5|TRBV7-2|.|TRBD1
TGTGCCAGCAGCTCTACAGGGGGGCATAGCAATCAGCCCCAGCATTTT
CASSSTGGHSNQPQHF
>14|TRBJ2-7|TRBV7-9|.|TRBD1
TGTGCCAGCAGCCCGTGGGACAGTTCCTACGAGCAGTACTTC
CASSPWDSSYEQYF
>13|TRBJ1-1|TRBV11-2|once|TRBD1
TGTGCCAGCAGCCAGGACAGGGCTTCTGAAGCTTTCTTT
CASSQDRASEAFF
>14|TRBJ2-7|TRBV14|.|.
TGTGCCAGCAGCCAAGACCCCAGGGAATACGAGCAGTACTTC
CASSQDPREYEQYF
>15|TRBJ1-3|TRBV19|.|TRBD1
TGTGCCAGTTTCGGAAAACAGGGGGCCGGAAACACCATATATTTT
CASFGKQGAGNTIYF
>13|TRBJ2-7|TRBV9|.|TRBD1
TGTGCCAGCAATACAGGGGGCTCCTACGAGCAGTACTTC
CASNTGGSYEQYF
>15|TRBJ1-3|TRBV6-1|.|.
TGTGCCAGCAGTGAAAATTGGGGCACTGGAAACACCATATATTTT
CASSENWGTGNTIYF
>16|TRBJ2-3|TRBV7-2|.|.
TGTGCCAGCAGCTCTATTTACAGGGAACCCACAGATACGCAGTATTTT
CASSSIYREPTDTQYF
>19|TRBJ2-4|TRBV3-1/TRBV3-2|.|TRBD1
TGTGCCAGCAGCCAAGCCGAAACAGGGGTTTTACTAGCCAAAAACATTCAGTACTTC
CASSQAETGVLLAKNIQYF
>15|TRBJ1-3|TRBV7-2|.|TRBD1
TGTGCCAGCAGCGCCGACAGGGGCTCTGGAAACACCATATATTTT
CASSADRGSGNTIYF
>14|TRBJ1-5|TRBV7-9|.|.
TGTGCCAGCAGCTCGTTGTCAGGGGCCCAGCCCCAGCATTTT
CASSSLSGAQPQHF
>16|TRBJ1-2|TRBV5-1|.|.
TGCGCCAGCAGCTTGGTCTCCGGTACAGGTGCCTATGGCTACACCTTC
CASSLVSGTGAYGYTF
>16|TRBJ1-1|TRBV3-1/TRBV3-2|.|.
TGTGCCAGCAGCCAAGATGCTGGAGGGGAGGGCGCTGAAGCTTTCTTT
CASSQDAGGEGAEAFF
>14|TRBJ2-7|TRBV13|.|.
TGTGCCAGCAGCTCCCGACAGACTTCCTACGAGCAGTACTTC
CASSSRQTSYEQYF
>11|TRBJ2-1|TRBV9|.|TRBD2
TGTGCCAGCGGGGGGGACAATGAGCAGTTCTTC
CASGGDNEQFF
>13|TRBJ1-1|TRBV29-1|.|.
TGCAGCGTTCCGTCTGGCGGGAACACTGAAGCTTTCTTT
CSVPSGGNTEAFF
>15|TRBJ2-3|TRBV14|.|TRBD1
TGTGCCAGCAGCCAGGACAGGGGGCTTACAGATACGCAGTATTTT
CASSQDRGLTDTQYF
>16|TRBJ2-1|TRBV9|.|TRBD2
TGTGCCAGCAGCGTAGGCGGGGGGCAATCCTACAATGAGCAGTTCTTC
CASSVGGGQSYNEQFF
>16|TRBJ2-4|TRBV7-2|few|TRBD1
TGTGCCAGCAGCGTGACAGGGGATCGCTCCAAAAACATTCAGTACTTC
CASSVTGDRSKNIQYF
>16|TRBJ1-5|TRBV4-1|once|.
TGCGCCAGCAGCCAAGTTATGGGGCTTAGCAATCAGCCCCAGCATTTT
CASSQVMGLSNQPQHF
>14|TRBJ2-3|TRBV2|once|.
TGTGCCAGCAGTGCCGGCGGCTTCACAGATACGCAGTATTTT
CASSAGGFTDTQYF
>17|TRBJ1-1|TRBV18|few|TRBD1
TGTGCCAGCTCACCCACGGGACGGGGACAGGTGAACACTGAAGCTTTCTTT
CASSPTGRGQVNTEAFF
>17|TRBJ1-6|TRBV10-3|few|.
TGTGCCATCAGTGAGGGAGGGGCGGGATCCTATAATTCACCCCTCCACTTT
CAISEGGAGSYNSPLHF
>15|TRBJ1-5|TRBV6-5|.|.
TGTGCCACCCAAAGGCTAGGTTCATCTTCCCAGCCCCAGCATTTT
CATQRLGSSSQPQHF
>17|TRBJ2-1|TRBV4-1|.|.
TGCGCCAGCAGCCAAGATGGGCAGGGGAGCTCCTACAATGAGCAGTTCTTC
CASSQDGQGSSYNEQFF
>15|TRBJ1-6|TRBV2|once|.
TGTGCCAGCAGTGAACGAGGTCTCTATAATTCACCCCTCCACTTT
CASSERGLYNSPLHF